The clone carrying this T cell receptor beta chain was seen repeatedly, ten times or more. Its antigen is not identified. The record originates from a study of spatial heterogeneity in lung cancer. Time point here: sample taken at primary tumor resection. Patients with untreated early-stage non-small cell lung cancer, numbering 72, were the donors. This CDR3 contains 16 residues. CDR1 LGHNA and CDR2 YNFKEQ come from the germline V gene. V lost 4 bases, J lost 4 bases, and 16 bases lay in between. Overall study results and limits: Mutation counts in tumors were tracked by counts of expanded intratumoral alpha and beta TCRs.

One entry per CDR3 protein, called by TCRdb with MiXCR from the 5' RACE reads. The profile shows about 28,000 distinct CDR3 sequences, less than 9% of them singletons. The receptor's source is a male donor with early-stage non-small cell lung cancer. The chain joins TRBV4-2 to TRBJ2-2, with D tentatively TRBD1 or TRBD2 (6 bases each). Sequenced material: lung tumor tissue, taken at surgery. The CDR3 nucleotides read TGTGCCAGCAGCCTCCTCGGGGGCCTGGGCACCGGGGAGCTGTTTTTT. Amino acids: CASSLLGGLGTGELFF.